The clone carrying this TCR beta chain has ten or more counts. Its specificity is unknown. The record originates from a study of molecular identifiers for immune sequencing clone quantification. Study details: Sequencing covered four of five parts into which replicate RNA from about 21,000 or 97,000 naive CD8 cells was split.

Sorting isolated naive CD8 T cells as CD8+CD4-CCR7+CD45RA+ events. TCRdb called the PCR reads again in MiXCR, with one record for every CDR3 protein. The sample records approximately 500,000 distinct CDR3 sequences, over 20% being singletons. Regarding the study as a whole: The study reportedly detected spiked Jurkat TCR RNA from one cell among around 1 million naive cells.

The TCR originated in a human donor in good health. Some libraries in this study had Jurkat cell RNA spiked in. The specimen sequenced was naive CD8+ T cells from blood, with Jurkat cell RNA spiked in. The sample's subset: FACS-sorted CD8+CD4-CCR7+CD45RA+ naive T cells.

The CDR3 bases are TGCAGTGCTAGTGGTCCCTCCTACGGCACAGATACGCAGTATTTT. Its translation is CSASGPSYGTDTQYF. The V and J genes are TRBV20-1 and TRBJ2-3, with D unresolved. V lost 3 bases and J 1 base, leaving 14 bases between the germline ends. The length of the CDR3 is 15 residues. CDR1 and CDR2 from the germline V gene are DFQATT and SNEGSKA (reference sequence).